The 14 T cell receptor beta chains below were found in one sample sequenced in a study of blood T cell repertoires in COVID-19. Sequencing used immunoSEQ multiplex PCR; TCRdb keeps in-frame clones, though not all of them. The table lists 120,000 to 150,000 clones, approximately 92% of them singletons. The source material was peripheral blood. Source of these receptors: a woman aged 55-70 years with active COVID-19.

This chain links TRBV5-1 with TRBJ2-1; TRBD2 might be the D (5 bases). Germline assignment: CDR1 SGHRS and CDR2 YFSETQ. Between the trimmed V and J ends, which lost 2 bases and 2 bases, there was a span of 11 bases. The length of the CDR3 is 15 residues. The CDR3 here is CASSLAVPAYNEQFF. The CDR3 DNA sequence: TGCGCCAGCAGCTTAGCGGTCCCAGCCTACAATGAGCAGTTCTTC. The whole variable domain, filled in from reference TRBV5-1 and TRBJ2-1, reads KAGVTQTPRYLIKTRGQQVTLSCSPISGHRSVSWYQQTPGQGLQFLFEYFSETQRNKGNFPGRFSGRQFSNSRSEMNVSTLELGDSALYLCASSLAVPAYNEQFFGPGTRLTVL.

CDR3 sequence: CASSYGTGHYEQYF. CDR3 DNA sequence: TGTGCCAGCAGTTACGGGACAGGTCACTACGAGCAGTACTTC. The chain links TRBV27 to TRBJ2-7; the match to TRBD1 covers 8 bases. Losses at the gene ends were 4 bases for V and 3 bases for J; bases not matched to a gene: 5. CDR1 is MNHEY and CDR2 is SMNVEV in the germline V gene (reference sequence). This CDR3 region has 14 residues.

The chain employs TRBV27 and TRBJ2-7; TRBD2 is a possible D gene (7 bases). The CDR3 is 13 residues long. Deletions cut 2 bases from V and 5 bases from J, with 10 bases between. Germline V gene lookup returns CDR1 MNHEY and CDR2 SMNVEV (reference sequence). The CDR3 nucleotides are TGTGCCAGCAGTTTAAGGGGGGGCCACGAGCAGTACTTC. This encodes CASSLRGGHEQYF.

The chain employs TRBV27 and TRBJ2-7; D possibly corresponds to TRBD1 (6 bases). The CDR3 covers 15 residues. CDR1 and CDR2 (germline): MNHEY, SMNVEV (reference sequence). The V end lost 5 bases, the J end lost 2 bases, and 16 bases lay between the germline ends. The CDR3 nucleotides are TGTGCCAGCAGTCCCCAGGGGTGGTTTACCTACGAGCAGTACTTC. Translating it yields CASSPQGWFTYEQYF.

V usage is TRBV6-6 and J usage is TRBJ1-2; TRBD1 aligns across 7 bases. Germline V gene lookup returns CDR1 MNHNY and CDR2 SVGAGI (reference sequence). V was clipped by 5 bases and J by 6 bases; unmatched bases: 9. CDR3 length equals 14 residues. CDR3 region: CASSTPGQADGYTF. CDR3 coding DNA: TGTGCCAGCAGTACACCCGGACAGGCCGATGGCTACACCTTC.

The genes are TRBV28 and TRBJ2-7, with a weak D call TRBD1 (6 bases). The CDR3 is 15 amino acids. The V gene's germline CDR1 is MDHEN and CDR2 SYDVKM. The V and J ends lost 1 base and 2 bases respectively, with 12 bases between them. The CDR3 DNA reads as TGTGCCAGCAGTTTATACAGGGAACTAGCCTACGAGCAGTACTTC. Residues: CASSLYRELAYEQYF.

V usage is TRBV6-6 and J usage is TRBJ1-2, with 9 bases aligning to TRBD1. This CDR3 has 14 residues. Per the germline V gene, CDR1 is MNHNY and CDR2 is SVGAGI (reference sequence). V was pared by 2 bases and J by 6 bases, with 4 bases of the junction left unmatched. The CDR3 protein is CASSYRTGGDGYTF. The DNA of the CDR3 is TGTGCCAGCAGTTACCGAACAGGGGGCGATGGCTACACCTTC.

V gene TRBV27 combines with J gene TRBJ1-6; 9 nucleotides agree with TRBD1. Trimming removed 6 bases from V and 6 bases from J; junction bases left unmatched: 6. There are 15 residues in the CDR3. Germline CDR1 is MNHEY and CDR2 is SMNVEV (reference sequence). The CDR3 bases are TGTGCCAGCAGGGCTACAGGGGGCTTTAATTCACCCCTCCACTTT. It is translated as CASRATGGFNSPLHF.

This sequence joins TRBV6-2 or TRBV6-3 and TRBJ2-1; 9 bases are a match to TRBD2. CDR1 and CDR2 from the germline V gene are MNHEY and SVGEGT. The CDR3 spans 17 residues. J was trimmed by 5 bases and V by 5 bases; bases with no gene match: 13. Here the CDR3 reads CASSPLAGTSFHNEQFF. DNA for the CDR3: TGTGCCAGCAGTCCCCTCGCCGGGACTAGCTTCCACAATGAGCAGTTCTTC.

The rearrangement links TRBV18 to TRBJ2-3; D ambiguous. CDR3 length: 14 amino acids. CDR1 and CDR2 (germline): KGHSH, LQKENI. Trimming left V 3 bases short and J 0 bases short, with 7 bases between. The CDR3 region has the DNA TGTGCCAGCTCACCCGTCGGGAGCACAGATACGCAGTATTTT. This sequence encodes CASSPVGSTDTQYF.

The V and J genes are TRBV4-1 and TRBJ2-5; D gene uncertain. Germline CDR1 is MGHRA and CDR2 is YSYEKL. V shed 3 bases and J shed 2 bases, with 13 bases lying between them. The CDR3 sequence is 15 residues long. CDR3 nucleotide sequence: TGCGCCAGCAGCCACTCCCAGACGGAGCAAGAGACCCAGTACTTC. Protein sequence: CASSHSQTEQETQYF.

The chain is built from TRBV28 and TRBJ1-5, with TRBD1 matching 12 bases. Germline assignment: CDR1 MDHEN and CDR2 SYDVKM. Trimming at V came to 1 base and at J to 1 base, leaving 5 bases not matched to a gene. This CDR3 spans 18 amino acids. CDR3 amino acids: CASSLSGTGGFSNQPQHF. CDR3 in DNA: TGTGCCAGCAGTTTATCCGGGACAGGGGGCTTCAGCAATCAGCCCCAGCATTTT. Combining the CDR3 with reference TRBV28 and TRBJ1-5 gives the whole variable domain DVKVTQSSRYLVKRTGEKVFLECVQDMDHENMFWYRQDPGLGLRLIYFSYDVKMKEKGDIPEGYSVSREKKERFSLILESASTNQTSMYLCASSLSGTGGFSNQPQHFGDGTRLSIL.

The chain joins TRBV19 to TRBJ2-1, with 11 bases that match TRBD2. Germline CDR1 is LNHDA and CDR2 is SQIVND (reference sequence). The CDR3 sequence is 14 residues long. V shed 4 bases, J shed 8 bases, and the junction held 4 bases outside the gene matches. CDR3 in amino acids: CASSRLAGFDEQFF. In DNA form, the CDR3 reads TGTGCCAGTAGTAGACTAGCGGGGTTCGATGAGCAGTTCTTC.

V usage is TRBV5-1 and J usage is TRBJ2-3, with D tentatively TRBD2 (7 bases). Germline CDR1 reads SGHRS; CDR2 reads YFSETQ. Deletions cut 4 bases from V and 2 bases from J, with 14 bases between. The CDR3 has 15 amino acids. The CDR3 nucleotides are TGCGCCAGCAGCACTGGGGGGGACATCACAGATACGCAGTATTTT. Its translation is CASSTGGDITDTQYF.